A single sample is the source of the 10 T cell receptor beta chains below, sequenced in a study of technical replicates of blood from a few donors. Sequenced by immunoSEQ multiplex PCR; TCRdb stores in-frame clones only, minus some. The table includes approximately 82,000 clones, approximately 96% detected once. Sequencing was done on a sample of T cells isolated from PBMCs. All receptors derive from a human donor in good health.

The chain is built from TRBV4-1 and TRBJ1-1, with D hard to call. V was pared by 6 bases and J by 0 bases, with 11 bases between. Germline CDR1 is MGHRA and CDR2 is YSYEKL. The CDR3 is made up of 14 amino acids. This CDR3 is CASSVRWVNTEAFF. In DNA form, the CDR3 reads TGCGCCAGCAGTGTGAGGTGGGTGAACACTGAAGCTTTCTTT.

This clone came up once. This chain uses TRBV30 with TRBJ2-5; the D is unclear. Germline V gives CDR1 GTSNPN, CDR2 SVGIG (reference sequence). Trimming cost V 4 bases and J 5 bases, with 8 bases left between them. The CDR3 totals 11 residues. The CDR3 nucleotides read TGTGCCTGGAAATCTAGGGAGACCCAGTACTTC. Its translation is CAWKSRETQYF.

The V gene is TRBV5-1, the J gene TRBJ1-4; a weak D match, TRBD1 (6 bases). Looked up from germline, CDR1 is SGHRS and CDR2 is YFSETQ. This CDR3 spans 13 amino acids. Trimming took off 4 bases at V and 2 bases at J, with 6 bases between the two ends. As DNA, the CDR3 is TGCGCCAGCAGCACAGGGACTAATGAAAAACTGTTTTTT. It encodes CASSTGTNEKLFF.

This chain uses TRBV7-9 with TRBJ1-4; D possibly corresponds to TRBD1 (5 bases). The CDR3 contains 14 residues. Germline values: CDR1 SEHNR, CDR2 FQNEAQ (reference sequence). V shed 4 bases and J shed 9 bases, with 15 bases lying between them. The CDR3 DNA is TGTGCCAGCAGCTGGACACGAGCCCCCCAAAAACTGTTTTTT. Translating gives CASSWTRAPQKLFF.

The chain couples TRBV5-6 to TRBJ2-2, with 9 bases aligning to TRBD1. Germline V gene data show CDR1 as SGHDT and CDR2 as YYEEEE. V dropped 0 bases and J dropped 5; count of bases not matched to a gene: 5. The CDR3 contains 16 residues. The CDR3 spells CASSLGQGGWTGELFF. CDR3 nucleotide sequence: TGTGCCAGCAGCTTGGGACAGGGGGGTTGGACCGGGGAGCTGTTTTTT.

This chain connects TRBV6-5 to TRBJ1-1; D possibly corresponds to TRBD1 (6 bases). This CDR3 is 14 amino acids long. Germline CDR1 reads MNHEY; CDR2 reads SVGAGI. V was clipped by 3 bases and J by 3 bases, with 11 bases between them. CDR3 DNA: TGTGCCAGCAGTTATTGGGGGCTTGACACTGAAGCTTTCTTT. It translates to CASSYWGLDTEAFF.

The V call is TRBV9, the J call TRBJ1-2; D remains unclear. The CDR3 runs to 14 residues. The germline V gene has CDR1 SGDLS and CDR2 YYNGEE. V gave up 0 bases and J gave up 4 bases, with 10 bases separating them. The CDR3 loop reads CASSVAGSGYGYTF. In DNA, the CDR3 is TGTGCCAGCAGCGTAGCCGGGTCCGGCTATGGCTACACCTTC.

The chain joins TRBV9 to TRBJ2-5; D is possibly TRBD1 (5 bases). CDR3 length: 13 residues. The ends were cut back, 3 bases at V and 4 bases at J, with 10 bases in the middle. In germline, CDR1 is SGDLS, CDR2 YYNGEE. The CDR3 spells CASSAGNPETQYF. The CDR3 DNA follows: TGTGCCAGCAGCGCAGGGAACCCAGAGACCCAGTACTTC.

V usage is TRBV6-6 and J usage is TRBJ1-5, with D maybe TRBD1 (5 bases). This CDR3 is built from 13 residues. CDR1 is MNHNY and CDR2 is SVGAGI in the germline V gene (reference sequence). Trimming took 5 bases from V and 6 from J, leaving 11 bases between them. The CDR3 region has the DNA TGTGCCAGCAGTCCATACAGGTTTCAGCCCCAGCATTTT. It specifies CASSPYRFQPQHF.

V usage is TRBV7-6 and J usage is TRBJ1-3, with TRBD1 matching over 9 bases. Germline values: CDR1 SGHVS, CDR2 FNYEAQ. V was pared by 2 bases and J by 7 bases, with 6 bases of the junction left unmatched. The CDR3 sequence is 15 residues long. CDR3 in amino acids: CASSLRTGDYNTIYF. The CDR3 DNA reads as TGTGCCAGCAGCTTAAGGACAGGGGATTACAACACCATATATTTT.